This T cell receptor beta chain was profiled in a study of blood T cell repertoires in COVID-19. Study summary: Sites in the United States, Italy and Spain provided acute and convalescent COVID-19 samples.

Per the authors' pipeline: Using reference gene primer amplification, nucleated cell counts were estimated. Sequenced by immunoSEQ multiplex PCR; TCRdb stores in-frame clones only, minus some. Clone size and the V and J calls come from that table; the DNA yielded D and trimming. Here the sample spans around 230,000 clones, 86% being singletons. CDR1 and CDR2 from the germline V gene are MNHEY and SMNVEV (reference sequence). The CDR3 runs 14 residues. V dropped 7 bases and J dropped 1; count of bases not matched to a gene: 6. Sequenced material: PBMCs or T cells enriched from blood (not recorded which). This chain uses TRBV27 with TRBJ1-1; 7 nucleotides match TRBD1. This TCR was sampled from a woman in her thirties or forties with acute COVID-19. The CDR3 protein is CASTARGRNTEAFF. CDR3 in DNA: TGTGCCAGCACCGCTAGGGGGCGGAACACTGAAGCTTTCTTT.